This T cell receptor beta chain came from a study of PD-L1 blockade in urothelial cancer. As for the study in general: Enrolled patients had been treated previously with 0 to 3 chemotherapy regimens. Blood samples had a median of roughly 140,000 T cells, tens of thousands of unique TCRs, and clonality about 0.074. Regarding the study as a whole: The study found that durable-benefit patients expanded tumor-associated blood clones more at 3 weeks.

As to time point: peripheral blood 6 weeks after treatment start. Locally advanced or metastatic urothelial carcinoma was diagnosed in the patients. The V end was cut by 6 bases, the J end by 1 base, with 16 bases between. Germline CDR1 is SNHLY and CDR2 is FYNNEI. The CDR3 loop spans 16 amino acids. TCRdb's table, derived via immunoSEQ multiplex PCR, lists solely in-frame clones and lacks some. This sample has about 36,000 clones, with around 84% found just once. As for this clone: Its specificity is not known.

The sample was PBMCs, taken around atezolizumab (anti-PD-L1) treatment. The chain has TRBV2 and TRBJ2-4, with D hard to call. This clonotype originated in a man in his forties with urothelial cancer. This chain's CDR3 is CASREPAAAAKNIQYF. The CDR3 DNA is TGTGCCAGCAGAGAACCGGCCGCGGCGGCCAAAAACATTCAGTACTTC.